The 12 T cell receptor beta chains below were found in one sample sequenced in a study of T cell clonality in common variable immunodeficiency. This table comes from immunoSEQ multiplex PCR, and its TCRdb copy is limited to in-frame clones, with some not included. The sample presents tens of thousands of clones, none singletons. The sample was peripheral blood mononuclear cells. The source of these receptors is a person aged 18-70 years in good health.

This clone appeared many times. Sequencing ends 3 residues short of the CDR3 end; the germline J gene provides the rest. The V and J genes are TRBV6-4 and TRBJ2-2, with TRBD2 identical over 10 bases. Germline values: CDR1 MRHNA, CDR2 SNTAGT. This CDR3 is 16 amino acids long. Unmatched junction bases numbered 3, after V lost 0 bases and J lost 5 bases. CDR3 protein: CASSDSGTSVTGELFF. Incomplete CDR3 DNA: TGTGCCAGCAGTGACTCGGGGACTAGCGTTACCGGGGAG.

This clone was counted many times. The CDR3 end is not reached by the read, which stops 3 residues before it; the germline J gene fills it in. The chain has TRBV7-9 and TRBJ2-7, with 11 bases aligning to TRBD2. The CDR3 extends over 15 amino acids. Germline V gene data show CDR1 as SEHNR and CDR2 as FQNEAQ (reference sequence). Unmatched junction bases numbered 2, after V lost 2 bases and J lost 2 bases. CDR3: CASSLSTSGAYEQYF. The part of the CDR3 DNA that was read is TGTGCCAGCAGCTTATCGACTAGCGGGGCCTACGAG.

Many counts were recorded for this clone. The read ends 3 residues shy of where the CDR3 ends; the end is completed using the germline J gene. The chain combines TRBV11-2 with TRBJ2-3, with D perhaps TRBD2 (5 bases). Trimming removed 1 base from V and 4 bases from J, with 9 bases in between. In germline, CDR1 is SGHAT, CDR2 FQNNGV. CDR3 size: 14 residues. CDR3 DNA (partial): TGTGCCAGCAGCTTAGGAGGGTCTTCAGATACG. Residues: CASSLGGSSDT. The entire CDR3 protein reads CASSLGGSSDTQYF. The whole variable domain, remainder taken from reference TRBV11-2 and TRBJ2-3, is EAGVAQSPRYKIIEKRQSVAFWCNPISGHATLYWYQQILGQGPKLLIQFQNNGVVDDSQLPKDRFSAERLKGVDSTLKIQPAKLEDSAVYLCASSLGGSSDTQYFGPGTRLTVL.

This clone has ten or more counts. Read sequence stops 3 residues before the CDR3 end, and the germline J gene provides the missing end. The chain uses TRBV4-1 and TRBJ1-2; 8 bases align to TRBD1. J lost 1 base, V lost 3 bases, and 1 base had no gene match. Germline CDR1 MGHRA, CDR2 YSYEKL. The CDR3 spans 14 residues. The CDR3 loop reads CASSQGQVNYGYTF. Partial CDR3 DNA: TGCGCCAGCAGCCAGGGACAGGTTAACTATGGC.

Many counts were recorded for this clone. The read terminates 3 residues before the CDR3 end, so the remaining end is supplied by the germline J gene. The chain employs TRBV20-1 and TRBJ2-5, with 13 bases lining up with TRBD2. This CDR3 spans 17 amino acids. Germline CDR1 DFQATT, CDR2 SNEGSKA (reference sequence). The V and J ends lost 3 bases and 5 bases, in that order; junction bases with no gene match: 12. Incomplete CDR3 DNA: TGCAGTGCTAGGGGAACTAGCGGGAGGGCCGTGGGGGAGACC. It specifies CSARGTSGRAVGET. Given in full, the CDR3 is CSARGTSGRAVGETQYF.

This clone has ten or more counts. The read ends 3 residues before the CDR3 terminus; that terminus is restored from the germline J gene. This chain joins TRBV19 and TRBJ2-7; D unclear. V lost 5 bases to trimming and J lost 3 bases, with 20 bases between them. Germline V gene sequence: CDR1 LNHDA, CDR2 SQIVND (reference sequence). The CDR3 is 16 amino acids. CDR3 amino acids: CASSARSNYPYYEQYF. The covered CDR3 bases are TGTGCCAGTAGTGCCAGGTCCAATTACCCCTACTACGAG.

This clone showed up many times. The read halts 3 residues ahead of the CDR3 end, with the missing end drawn from the germline J gene. The chain combines TRBV19 with TRBJ2-1; D is undetermined. V was cut by 1 base and J by 5 bases, with 6 bases left in between. Germline V gene data show CDR1 as LNHDA and CDR2 as SQIVND (reference sequence). There are 13 residues in the CDR3. CDR3 amino acids: CASSIGPHNEQFF. The DNA read from the CDR3 is TGTGCCAGTAGTATAGGGCCTCACAATGAG.

This clone has ten or more counts. Sequencing ends 3 residues short of the CDR3 end; the germline J gene provides the rest. The chain has TRBV10-3 and TRBJ2-3; 12 bases agree with TRBD2. CDR3 length equals 15 residues. Germline CDR1 ENHRY, CDR2 SYGVKD. Trimming took 6 bases from V and 5 from J; bases not matched to a gene: 6. The CDR3: CAIRKTSGSGDTQYF. The part of the CDR3 DNA that was read is TGTGCCATCAGGAAGACTAGCGGGAGTGGAGATACG.

At least ten counts were recorded for this clone. The read terminates 3 residues ahead of where the CDR3 ends, so the germline J gene completes it. The chain carries TRBV28 and TRBJ1-1; 10 nucleotides agree with TRBD1. Germline-derived CDR1 and CDR2 are MDHEN and SYDVKM. CDR3 length: 16 residues. V lost 8 bases to trimming and J lost 4 bases; unmatched junction nucleotides: 13. CDR3 DNA, as far as it was read: TGTGCCAGCCTAACGACAGGGGGCTTAGGTGGCACTGAA. Amino acids: CASLTTGGLGGTE. In full, the CDR3 is CASLTTGGLGGTEAFF.

This clone was recorded many times. Read sequence stops 3 residues before the CDR3 end, and the germline J gene provides the missing end. This chain joins TRBV13 and TRBJ1-2; 9 nucleotides match TRBD1. CDR3 length equals 16 residues. CDR1 is PRHDT and CDR2 is FYEKMQ in the germline V gene (reference sequence). V lost 5 bases to trimming and J lost 4 bases; unmatched junction nucleotides: 11. CDR3 region: CASSRSGTGSSYGYTF. CDR3 bases read: TGTGCCAGCAGCCGATCCGGGACAGGGTCCAGCTATGGC. Full variable domain (rest looked up from reference TRBV13 and TRBJ1-2): AAGVIQSPRHLIKEKRETATLKCYPIPRHDTVYWYQQGPGQDPQFLISFYEKMQSDKGSIPDRFSAQQFSDYHSELNMSSLELGDSALYFCASSRSGTGSSYGYTFGSGTRLTVV.

This clone was counted many times. The read halts 3 residues ahead of the CDR3 end, with the missing end drawn from the germline J gene. The chain couples TRBV19 to TRBJ2-2; weak D call: TRBD2 (5 bases). The V end was cut by 6 bases, the J end by 6 bases, with 17 bases between. This CDR3 is 15 amino acids long. CDR1 is LNHDA, CDR2 SQIVND, per germline (reference sequence). The CDR3: CASRDYPGGPGELFF. The sequenced CDR3 bases are TGTGCCAGTAGAGACTATCCCGGCGGCCCCGGGGAG. Based on the CDR3 plus reference TRBV19 and TRBJ2-2, the full variable domain is DGGITQSPKYLFRKEGQNVTLSCEQNLNHDAMYWYRQDPGQGLRLIYYSQIVNDFQKGDIAEGYSVSREKKESFPLTVTSAQKNPTAFYLCASRDYPGGPGELFFGEGSRLTVL.

This clone was recorded many times. The CDR3 end is not reached by the read, which stops 3 residues before it; the germline J gene fills it in. The chain employs TRBV20-1 and TRBJ2-3, with D possibly being TRBD1 (6 bases). The CDR3 length is 14 residues. Trimming took 5 bases from V and 1 from J, leaving 13 bases between them. The V gene's germline CDR1 is DFQATT and CDR2 SNEGSKA (reference sequence). The DNA read from the CDR3 is TGCAGTGCTCCCTCGGACAGACGCACAGATACG. It translates to CSAPSDRRTDT. The full CDR3 protein is CSAPSDRRTDTQYF.